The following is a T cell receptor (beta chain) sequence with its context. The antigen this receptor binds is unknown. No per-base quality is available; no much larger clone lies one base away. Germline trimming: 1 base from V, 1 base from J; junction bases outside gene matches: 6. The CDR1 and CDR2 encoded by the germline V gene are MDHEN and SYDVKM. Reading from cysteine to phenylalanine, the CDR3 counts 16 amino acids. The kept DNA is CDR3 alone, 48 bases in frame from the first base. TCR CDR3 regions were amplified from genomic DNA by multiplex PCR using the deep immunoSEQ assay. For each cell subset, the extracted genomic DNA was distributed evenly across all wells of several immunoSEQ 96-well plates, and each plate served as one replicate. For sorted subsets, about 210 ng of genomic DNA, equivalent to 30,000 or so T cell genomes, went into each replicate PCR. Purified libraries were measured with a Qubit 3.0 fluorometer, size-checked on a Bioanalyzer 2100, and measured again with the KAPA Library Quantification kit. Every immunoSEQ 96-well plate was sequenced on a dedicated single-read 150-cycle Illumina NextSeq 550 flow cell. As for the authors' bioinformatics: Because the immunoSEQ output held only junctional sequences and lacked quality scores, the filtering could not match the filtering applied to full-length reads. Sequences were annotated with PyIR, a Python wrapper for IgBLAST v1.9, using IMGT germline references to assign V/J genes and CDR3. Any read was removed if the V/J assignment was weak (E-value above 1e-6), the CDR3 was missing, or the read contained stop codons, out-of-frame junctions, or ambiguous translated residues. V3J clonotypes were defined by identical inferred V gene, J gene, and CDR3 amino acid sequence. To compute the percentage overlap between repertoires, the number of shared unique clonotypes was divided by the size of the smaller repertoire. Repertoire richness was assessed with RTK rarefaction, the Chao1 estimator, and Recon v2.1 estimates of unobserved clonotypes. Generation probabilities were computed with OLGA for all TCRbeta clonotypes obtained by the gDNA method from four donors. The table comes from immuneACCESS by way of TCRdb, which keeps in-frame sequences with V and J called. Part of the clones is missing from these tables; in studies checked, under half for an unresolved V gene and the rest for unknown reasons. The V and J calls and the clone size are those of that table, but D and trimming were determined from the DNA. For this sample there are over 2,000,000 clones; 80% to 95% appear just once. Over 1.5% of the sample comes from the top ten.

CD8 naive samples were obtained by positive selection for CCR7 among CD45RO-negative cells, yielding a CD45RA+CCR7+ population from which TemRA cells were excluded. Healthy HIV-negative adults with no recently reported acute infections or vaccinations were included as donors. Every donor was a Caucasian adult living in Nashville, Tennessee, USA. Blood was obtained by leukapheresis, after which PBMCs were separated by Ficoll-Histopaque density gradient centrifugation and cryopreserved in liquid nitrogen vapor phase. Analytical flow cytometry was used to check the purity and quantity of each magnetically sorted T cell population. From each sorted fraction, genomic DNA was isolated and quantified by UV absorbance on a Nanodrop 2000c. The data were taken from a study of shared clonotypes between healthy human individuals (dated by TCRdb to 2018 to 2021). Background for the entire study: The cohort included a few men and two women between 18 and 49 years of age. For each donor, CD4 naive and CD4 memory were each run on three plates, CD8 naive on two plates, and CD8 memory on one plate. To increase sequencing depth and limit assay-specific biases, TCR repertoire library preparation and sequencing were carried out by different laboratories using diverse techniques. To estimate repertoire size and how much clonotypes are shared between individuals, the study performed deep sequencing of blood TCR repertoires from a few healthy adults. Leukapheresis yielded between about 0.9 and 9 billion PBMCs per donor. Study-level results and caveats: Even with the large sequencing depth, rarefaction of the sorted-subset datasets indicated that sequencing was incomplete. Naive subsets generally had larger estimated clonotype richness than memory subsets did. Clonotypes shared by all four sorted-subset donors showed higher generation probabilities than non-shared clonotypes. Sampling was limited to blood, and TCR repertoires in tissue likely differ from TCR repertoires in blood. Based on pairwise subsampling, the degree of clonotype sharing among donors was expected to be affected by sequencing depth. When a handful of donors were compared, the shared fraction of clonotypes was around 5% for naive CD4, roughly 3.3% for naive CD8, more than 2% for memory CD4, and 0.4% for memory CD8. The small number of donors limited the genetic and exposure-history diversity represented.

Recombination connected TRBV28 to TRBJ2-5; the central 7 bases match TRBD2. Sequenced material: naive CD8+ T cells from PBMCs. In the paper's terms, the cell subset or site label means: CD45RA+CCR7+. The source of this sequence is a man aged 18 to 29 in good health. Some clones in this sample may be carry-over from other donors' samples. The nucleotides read TGTGCCAGCAGTTTATCGGGCGGGAGCGGCCAAGAGACCCAGTACTTC. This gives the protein CASSLSGGSGQETQYF.